Following are 19 T cell receptor beta chains from one sample sequenced in a study of cytomegalovirus exposure and HLA in healthy donors. The study ran its PCR with 60 Vbeta and 13 Jbeta primers. Produced via immunoSEQ multiplex PCR; TCRdb's table is partial and in-frame only. Seen here are about 76,000 clones, 78% observed once, and the top ten hold just under 2.5%. Sample: PBMCs. The receptors stem from a male donor in good health and CMV-seropositive.

The chain links TRBV7-9 to TRBJ2-7, with 11 nucleotides matching TRBD2. The V segment lost 5 bases and the J segment 0 bases; nucleotides outside the gene matches: 6. The CDR3 spans 16 residues. Germline lookup yields CDR1 SEHNR and CDR2 FQNEAQ (reference sequence). Here the CDR3 DNA reads TGTGCCAGCAGCGACTCCGGGACTAGCGGCTCCTACGAGCAGTACTTC. As protein: CASSDSGTSGSYEQYF.

The chain is built from TRBV5-1 and TRBJ2-5; 9 positions agree with TRBD1. Looked up from germline, CDR1 is SGHRS and CDR2 is YFSETQ. V lost 4 bases and J lost 1; bases outside the gene matches: 2. This CDR3 has 14 residues. CDR3 bases: TGCGCCAGCAGCCCACAGGGGGCCCAAGAGACCCAGTACTTC. It codes for CASSPQGAQETQYF.

This clone was seen a handful of times. CDR3 region: CASSTGLRSTDTQYF. Here the CDR3 DNA reads TGTGCCAGCAGTACGGGACTCCGCAGCACAGATACGCAGTATTTT. This chain links TRBV27 with TRBJ2-3; TRBD2 might be the D (6 bases). Germline V lookup: CDR1 MNHEY, CDR2 SMNVEV (reference sequence). The CDR3 has 15 residues. V gave up 5 bases and J gave up 0 bases, with 12 bases separating them.

The V call is TRBV2, the J call TRBJ2-7; a weak D match, TRBD2 (6 bases). CDR1 is SNHLY and CDR2 is FYNNEI in the germline V gene. Trimming removed 2 bases at V and 6 bases at J, with 11 bases between. The CDR3 is made up of 13 amino acids. The chain's CDR3 is CASSERLVTEQYF. CDR3 bases: TGTGCCAGCAGTGAAAGACTAGTCACCGAGCAGTACTTC.

The chain carries TRBV30 and TRBJ1-1, with D hard to call. CDR3 size: 12 residues. V was cut by 4 bases and J by 5 bases, with 11 bases left in between. Germline values: CDR1 GTSNPN, CDR2 SVGIG (reference sequence). The CDR3 coding sequence is TGTGCCTGGAAGTCTGGGGAGACTGAAGCTTTCTTT. It yields the protein CAWKSGETEAFF.

This clone was observed a few times. The chain has TRBV7-3 and TRBJ1-1; 12 positions match TRBD1. The ends lost 4 bases at V and 7 bases at J; junction bases unmatched: 4. The CDR3 contains 14 residues. In germline, CDR1 is SGHTA, CDR2 FQGTGA. In DNA form, the CDR3 reads TGTGCCAGCAGCTCCGGGACAGGGGGCGGTGAAGCTTTCTTT. As protein: CASSSGTGGGEAFF.

The chain uses TRBV7-9 and TRBJ2-3, with 7 positions matching TRBD2. This CDR3 spans 16 amino acids. Germline CDR1 is SEHNR and CDR2 is FQNEAQ (reference sequence). Trimming at V came to 5 bases and at J to 4 bases, leaving 12 bases not matched to a gene. The CDR3 loop is CASSPRQPGGSDTQYF. CDR3 DNA sequence: TGTGCCAGCAGCCCCCGACAGCCCGGGGGGTCAGATACGCAGTATTTT.

V usage is TRBV4-2 and J usage is TRBJ2-2; D is uncertain. The CDR3 has 15 residues. Trimming cost V 2 bases and J 6 bases, with 13 bases left between them. From germline, CDR1 is LGHNA and CDR2 YNFKEQ. CDR3 amino acids: CASSQSSTAAGELFF. CDR3 nucleotides: TGTGCCAGCAGCCAATCATCCACCGCGGCCGGGGAGCTGTTTTTT.

This chain uses TRBV28 with TRBJ1-5, with D perhaps TRBD1 (6 bases). V was cut by 3 bases and J by 5 bases, with 11 bases left in between. CDR1 and CDR2 (germline): MDHEN, SYDVKM. The CDR3 runs 14 residues. The CDR3 sequence is CASSFLDRYQPQHF. In DNA form, the CDR3 reads TGTGCCAGCAGTTTCCTGGACAGATATCAGCCCCAGCATTTT.

This clone was recorded once. The rearrangement joins TRBV28 to TRBJ2-3, with 8 bases identical to TRBD1. From germline, CDR1 is MDHEN and CDR2 SYDVKM. The CDR3 has 17 residues. J was trimmed by 2 bases and V by 2 bases; bases with no gene match: 9. CDR3 in amino acids: CASSLDAGGINTDTQYF. In nucleotides, the CDR3 is TGTGCCAGCAGTTTAGATGCAGGGGGCATTAACACAGATACGCAGTATTTT. Together with reference TRBV28 and TRBJ2-3, the CDR3 gives the full variable domain: DVKVTQSSRYLVKRTGEKVFLECVQDMDHENMFWYRQDPGLGLRLIYFSYDVKMKEKGDIPEGYSVSREKKERFSLILESASTNQTSMYLCASSLDAGGINTDTQYFGPGTRLTVL.

This sequence joins TRBV5-1 and TRBJ2-1; TRBD2 matches at 11 bases. In germline, CDR1 is SGHRS, CDR2 YFSETQ. The J segment lost 9 bases and the V segment lost 3 bases, leaving 17 bases of the junction unmatched. This CDR3 is built from 18 residues. In DNA form, the CDR3 reads TGCGCCAGCAGCTCCATTAGCGGGAGGGCCCGAGTGTATCCTGAGCAGTTCTTC. This sequence encodes CASSSISGRARVYPEQFF.

The chain links TRBV27 to TRBJ1-2; the match to TRBD1 covers 10 bases. The CDR3 is made up of 15 amino acids. Germline CDR1 reads MNHEY; CDR2 reads SMNVEV (reference sequence). Trimming at V came to 2 bases and at J to 8 bases, leaving 8 bases not matched to a gene. CDR3 in DNA: TGTGCCAGCAGTTTAGCCGGGACAGGGGCTCGCGGCTACACCTTC. Translation: CASSLAGTGARGYTF.

The rearrangement links TRBV7-9 to TRBJ2-7, with TRBD2 matching 9 bases. Germline CDR1 and CDR2: SEHNR and FQNEAQ (reference sequence). Unmatched junction bases numbered 4, after V lost 5 bases and J lost 5 bases. The CDR3 length is 13 residues. CDR3 bases: TGTGCCAGCAGCATTAGCGGGAGTAACGAGCAGTACTTC. It is translated as CASSISGSNEQYF.

The chain carries TRBV27 and TRBJ1-5, with D unresolved. The germline V gene has CDR1 MNHEY and CDR2 SMNVEV (reference sequence). Trimming removed 5 bases from V and 4 bases from J, with 12 bases in between. The CDR3 runs to 14 residues. CDR3 sequence (DNA): TGTGCCAGCAGTGAGTTACCCTTTAATCAGCCCCAGCATTTT. Translated, it gives CASSELPFNQPQHF.

This chain uses TRBV18 with TRBJ2-3; a possible D gene is TRBD1 (5 bases). CDR3 length equals 15 residues. The V end lost 3 bases, the J end lost 2 bases, and 12 bases lay between the germline ends. CDR1 KGHSH and CDR2 LQKENI come from the germline V gene. The CDR3, as DNA: TGTGCCAGCTCACCCCTTACAGGATTCACAGATACGCAGTATTTT. This encodes CASSPLTGFTDTQYF.

In its sample, this clone was seen once. CDR3 bases: TGCGCCAGCAGCTTGGCAACAGCGGTAAGGTTTGCAGATACGCAGTATTTT. It yields the protein CASSLATAVRFADTQYF. This sequence joins TRBV5-1 and TRBJ2-3, with D perhaps TRBD2 (5 bases). There are 17 residues in the CDR3. CDR1 is SGHRS, CDR2 YFSETQ, per germline. The V end lost 0 bases, the J end lost 4 bases, and 18 bases lay between the germline ends.

The V call is TRBV27, the J call TRBJ2-7; 8 bases are shared with TRBD2. Germline V gives CDR1 MNHEY, CDR2 SMNVEV (reference sequence). Trimming at V came to 0 bases and at J to 2 bases, leaving 3 bases not matched to a gene. CDR3 length equals 15 residues. The CDR3 is CASSLSAGAPYEQYF. In DNA form, the CDR3 reads TGTGCCAGCAGTTTATCAGCGGGAGCCCCCTACGAGCAGTACTTC.

This clone came up once. This chain uses TRBV28 with TRBJ1-1, with 8 bases fitting TRBD1. V was clipped by 6 bases and J by 5 bases; unmatched bases: 20. The CDR3 contains 18 residues. CDR1 and CDR2 from the germline V gene are MDHEN and SYDVKM. CDR3 residues: CASRGTGHERGSRTEAFF. In DNA, the CDR3 is TGTGCCAGCAGGGGGACAGGCCATGAACGGGGTAGTCGGACTGAAGCTTTCTTT.

The chain carries TRBV7-9 and TRBJ1-1, with a possible D match to TRBD1 (5 bases). The V and J ends lost 7 bases and 7 bases respectively, with 13 bases between them. The length of the CDR3 is 12 residues. The germline V gene has CDR1 SEHNR and CDR2 FQNEAQ (reference sequence). CDR3 in DNA: TGTGCCAGCAAATTACAGGCCGATGAAGCTTTCTTT. This translates into CASKLQADEAFF.